Following are 12 T cell receptor beta chains from one sample sequenced in a study of spatial heterogeneity in lung cancer. These receptors have no identified antigens. Time point reported: sample taken at primary tumor resection. TCRdb analysed the 5' RACE reads with MiXCR anew, one entry per CDR3 protein. The sample lists over 10,000 distinct CDR3 sequences, about 4% occurring once. Findings and limits, study-wide: Counts of expanded intratumoral alpha and beta TCRs tracked tumor mutation counts.

This material consisted of lung tumor tissue, taken at surgery. These TCRs come from a male donor with early-stage non-small cell lung cancer.

This clonotype appeared many times. This chain connects TRBV7-8 to TRBJ2-3; D may be TRBD2 (6 bases). Germline CDR1 is SGHVS and CDR2 is FQNEAQ. Trimming took off 0 bases at V and 1 base at J, with 11 bases between the two ends. The CDR3 extends over 16 amino acids. The CDR3, as DNA: TGTGCCAGCAGCTTAGCAGGGCGGAGGGGCACAGATACGCAGTATTTT. This sequence encodes CASSLAGRRGTDTQYF.

Many counts were recorded for this clonotype. The chain employs TRBV7-9 and TRBJ1-6, with 7 bases lining up with TRBD1. Germline CDR1 and CDR2: SEHNR and FQNEAQ (reference sequence). The CDR3 has 13 residues. The DNA for the CDR3 is TGTGCGACCGGGACAGAATATAATTCACCCCTCCACTTT. Amino acids: CATGTEYNSPLHF. The complete variable domain, with remaining parts taken from reference TRBV7-9 and TRBJ1-6, reads DTGVSQNPRHKITKRGQNVTFRCDPISEHNRLYWYRQTLGQGPEFLTYFQNEAQLEKSRLLSDRFSAERPKGSFSTLEIQRTEQGDSAMYLCATGTEYNSPLHFGNGTRLTVT.

This clonotype has ten or more counts. The chain has TRBV24-1 and TRBJ2-7; 7 nucleotides align to TRBD1. V trimming: 9 bases; J trimming: 6 bases; junction bases outside the gene matches: 4. Germline V gene data show CDR1 as KGHDR and CDR2 as SFDVKD. CDR3 length: 11 amino acids. This chain's CDR3 is CATGDSSEQYF. In DNA, the CDR3 is TGTGCCACCGGGGACAGTAGCGAGCAGTACTTC.

This clonotype occurred many times. The chain uses TRBV20-1 and TRBJ1-6, with D perhaps TRBD1 (5 bases). From germline, CDR1 is DFQATT and CDR2 SNEGSKA (reference sequence). V lost 1 base and J 9 bases, leaving 13 bases between the germline ends. The CDR3 has 14 residues. The CDR3 DNA follows: TGCAGTGCTAGAGTGGGTCAGGGTGGTTCACCCCTCCACTTT. Residues: CSARVGQGGSPLHF.

By share of the sample, this clonotype is medium-sized. The J gene is TRBJ2-5, the V gene TRBV7-2, with 10 nucleotides matching TRBD1. The CDR3 has 16 amino acids. J lost 7 bases, V lost 5 bases, and 13 bases had no gene match. CDR1 SGHTA and CDR2 FQGNSA come from the germline V gene. For the CDR3, the DNA is TGTGCCAGCAGCCATTCAATGGGACAGGGGTTAGCGACCCAGTACTTC. Translation gives CASSHSMGQGLATQYF.

This clonotype was recorded many times. This rearrangement joins TRBV6-6 to TRBJ1-1; D is unresolved. This CDR3 has 16 amino acids. Germline CDR1 is MNHNY and CDR2 is SVGAGI (reference sequence). V was clipped by 2 bases and J by 1 base, with 14 bases between them. This CDR3 reads CASSYPPRGGNTEAFF. In DNA, the CDR3 is TGTGCCAGCAGTTACCCCCCGCGAGGAGGGAACACTGAAGCTTTCTTT.

This clonotype was observed many times. The V call is TRBV24-1, the J call TRBJ2-1, with D tentatively TRBD1 or TRBD2 (5 bases each). Germline loops: CDR1 KGHDR, CDR2 SFDVKD. V was clipped by 1 base and J by 11 bases, with 11 bases between them. The length of the CDR3 is 13 residues. In DNA, the CDR3 is TGTGCCACCAGTGATTTCCACACGGGGCAGCAGTTCTTC. This translates into CATSDFHTGQQFF.

By frequency in the sample, this clonotype is medium-sized. The gene calls are TRBV15 and TRBJ2-2, with a possible D match to TRBD1 (5 bases). Germline V gene sequence: CDR1 LNHNV, CDR2 YYDKDF (reference sequence). The CDR3 covers 16 residues. V lost 3 bases to trimming and J lost 7 bases, with 18 bases between them. CDR3 loop: CATSSTPGFSYGELFF. The CDR3 DNA is TGTGCCACCAGCAGTACACCAGGGTTTTCCTACGGGGAGCTGTTTTTT.

The chain links TRBV5-1 to TRBJ2-7; possibly TRBD1 for D (5 bases). This CDR3 comprises 15 residues. CDR1 SGHRS and CDR2 YFSETQ come from the germline V gene. V was shortened by 4 bases and J by 0 bases, with 14 bases between the two germline ends. The CDR3 DNA follows: TGCGCCAGCAGCCCGGACACCACCAGCTCCTACGAGCAGTACTTC. Translated: CASSPDTTSSYEQYF.

At least ten counts were recorded for this clonotype. The CDR3 reads CSVVGGSDYNEQFF. In nucleotides, the CDR3 is TGCAGCGTTGTAGGGGGGTCGGACTACAATGAGCAGTTCTTC. V is TRBV29-1 and J is TRBJ2-1; either TRBD1 or TRBD2 may fit D (6 bases each). This CDR3 has 14 amino acids. Germline CDR1 reads SQVTM; CDR2 reads ANQGSEA. Trimming removed 4 bases from V and 3 bases from J, with 13 bases in between.

A remark on this clonotype: One base away lies a much larger clone, so this may be a sequencing read error. V is TRBV11-2 and J is TRBJ2-1; 10 bases map to TRBD2. CDR3 size: 15 residues. V lost 5 bases to trimming and J lost 3 bases; unmatched junction nucleotides: 4. Germline V CDR1 and CDR2: SGHAT, FQNNGV. The CDR3 sequence is CASSMSGGDYNEQFF. The CDR3 DNA is TGTGCCAGCAGCATGAGCGGGGGGGACTACAATGAGCAGTTCTTC.

V is TRBV7-2 and J is TRBJ2-1; 9 nucleotides line up with TRBD2. J gave up 5 bases and V 0 bases, and 2 bases lay outside the gene matches. The germline CDR1 and CDR2 sequences are SGHTA and FQGNSA. This CDR3 is built from 15 residues. The CDR3 region has the DNA TGTGCCAGCAGCTTAGCCGCGGGGGGGGACAATGAGCAGTTCTTC. It translates to CASSLAAGGDNEQFF.